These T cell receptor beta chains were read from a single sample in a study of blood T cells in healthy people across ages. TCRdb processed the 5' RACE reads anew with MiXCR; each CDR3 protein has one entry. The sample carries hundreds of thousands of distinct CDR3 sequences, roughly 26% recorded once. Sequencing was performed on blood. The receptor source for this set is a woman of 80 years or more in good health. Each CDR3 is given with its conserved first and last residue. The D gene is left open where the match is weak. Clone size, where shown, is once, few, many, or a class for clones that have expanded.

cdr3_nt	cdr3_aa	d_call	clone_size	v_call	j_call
TGCAGTGCGCCCACTACAGGGCGGCAAGAGACCCAGTACTTC	CSAPTTGRQETQYF	NA	NA	TRBV20-1	TRBJ2-5
TGCAGCGTTGAAAAGTTTGGGGTCTCTGGAAACACCATATATTTT	CSVEKFGVSGNTIYF	NA	NA	TRBV29-1	TRBJ1-3
TGTGCCAGCAGTTTAATCCAGGTGGCCACCGGGGAGCTGTTTTTT	CASSLIQVATGELFF	NA	few	TRBV12-3/TRBV12-4	TRBJ2-2
TGTGCCAGCAGCTTGGAGCGGGGTAGAAATGAGCAGTTCTTC	CASSLERGRNEQFF	TRBD2	NA	TRBV5-5	TRBJ2-1
TGTGCCAGTAGTAGGCGAGGGGGTCAGAATCAGCCCCAGCATTTT	CASSRRGGQNQPQHF	NA	NA	TRBV19	TRBJ1-5
TGTGCCAGCAGCCCTGGACTAGTAGTTCAAGAGACCCAGTACTTC	CASSPGLVVQETQYF	TRBD2	many	TRBV5-4	TRBJ2-5
TGCGCCAGCAGCTTGAGACAGGGCCCTGGCTACACCTTC	CASSLRQGPGYTF	TRBD1	once	TRBV5-1	TRBJ1-2
TGTGCCAGCAGTAGGGGACTAGACACAGATACGCAGTATTTT	CASSRGLDTDTQYF	TRBD2	many	TRBV6-5	TRBJ2-3
TGTGCCAGCAGCATGGCTGGGCCCCAGCATTTT	CASSMAGPQHF	NA	NA	TRBV7-9	TRBJ1-5
TGTGCCAGCAGCAAAGCCGGGACTAGCGGATACAATGAGCAGTACTTC	CASSKAGTSGYNEQYF	NA	once	TRBV21-1	TRBJ2-7
TGCGCCAGCAGCCAAGATCCCCCGGGCCGCTATGGCTACACCTTC	CASSQDPPGRYGYTF	NA	NA	TRBV4-1	TRBJ1-2
TGCAGCGTTGAAGAGGGAGGCGGGAACCAGCCCCAGCATTTT	CSVEEGGGNQPQHF	NA	NA	TRBV29-1	TRBJ1-5
TGTGCCAGCAGTCCCCCGGGTAGGGGGCCTGCTGAAGCTTTCTTT	CASSPPGRGPAEAFF	TRBD1	NA	TRBV12-3/TRBV12-4	TRBJ1-1
TGTGCCAGCAGTGGCAGGGCCACCTACGAGCAGTACTTC	CASSGRATYEQYF	NA	few	TRBV2	TRBJ2-7
TGTGCCAGCACCGAGACATACGGGACTGGTGGCGGTCAGCCCCAGCATTTT	CASTETYGTGGGQPQHF	NA	NA	TRBV6-2/TRBV6-3	TRBJ1-5
TGTGCCAGCAGCTTAGGGAGTCTGGCGGGGGCCACCCAAGAGACCCAGTACTTC	CASSLGSLAGATQETQYF	NA	many	TRBV7-2	TRBJ2-5
TGTGCCAGCAGCGGTAGCGGGAGTAGGACAGATACGCAGTATTTT	CASSGSGSRTDTQYF	TRBD2	NA	TRBV7-6	TRBJ2-3
TGTGCCAGCAGTTTAAGCGGGGGAGTGAGCACAGATGCGCAGTATTTT	CASSLSGGVSTDAQYF	TRBD2	NA	TRBV12-3/TRBV12-4	TRBJ2-3
TGTGCCAGCAGCTATACCGGAACATTTAGCAATCAGCTCCAGCATTTT	CASSYTGTFSNQLQHF	NA	NA	TRBV12-3/TRBV12-4	TRBJ1-5
TGTGCCAGCAGCTTGGGGGGACCCCTAGGATATGGCTACACCTTC	CASSLGGPLGYGYTF	NA	many	TRBV7-2	TRBJ1-2
TGCGCCAGCAGCTCACCCCCGGGAACTGGGGCCAACGTCCTGACTTTC	CASSSPPGTGANVLTF	NA	NA	TRBV4-1	TRBJ2-6
TGCGCCAGCAGGATACTAGCGGGAACCTACAATGAGCAGTTCTTC	CASRILAGTYNEQFF	TRBD2	NA	TRBV5-1	TRBJ2-1
TGTGCCAGCCGTCTACCCGGGGGGGCCCTCCATGAGCAGTTCTTC	CASRLPGGALHEQFF	TRBD2	many	TRBV2	TRBJ2-1
TGTGCCAGCAGTTACTCGAACCCCACACAGGGGTTGTCTGGCTACACCTTC	CASSYSNPTQGLSGYTF	TRBD1	many	TRBV6-5	TRBJ1-2
TGTGCCAGCAGCCCCCGCCGGGGGTATAGCAATCAGCCCCAGCATTTT	CASSPRRGYSNQPQHF	NA	NA	TRBV7-2	TRBJ1-5
TGCAGTGCTAGCGCGAGGGGCGCGGGGCTTGTCGAGCAGTACTTC	CSASARGAGLVEQYF	NA	many	TRBV20-1	TRBJ2-7
TGCAGCGTTGAAGAGAGGCGAAACAATGAGCAGTTCTTC	CSVEERRNNEQFF	NA	NA	TRBV29-1	TRBJ2-1
TGTGCCAGTAGGGGGCTGAACGTATACAATGAGCAGTTCTTC	CASRGLNVYNEQFF	TRBD1	many	TRBV27	TRBJ2-1
TGTGCCAGCAGCGTCGGGGGCCAAGAGACCCAGTACTTC	CASSVGGQETQYF	NA	many	TRBV7-2	TRBJ2-5